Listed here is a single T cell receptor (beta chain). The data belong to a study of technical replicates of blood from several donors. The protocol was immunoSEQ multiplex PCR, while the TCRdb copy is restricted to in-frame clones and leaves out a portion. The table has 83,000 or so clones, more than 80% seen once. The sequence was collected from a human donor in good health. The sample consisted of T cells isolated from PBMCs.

CDR3 sequence (DNA): TGCGCCAGCAGCTTGCTAGCGGCTCGCCAAGAGACCCAGTACTTC. Its protein is CASSLLAARQETQYF. The chain carries TRBV5-1 and TRBJ2-5, with 7 bases identical to TRBD2. The CDR3 spans 15 residues. The trim removed 1 base at V and 1 base at J, leaving 4 bases unmatched. The germline gives CDR1 SGHRS, CDR2 YFSETQ.